Below, 20 T cell receptor beta chains from the same sample are listed, as sequenced in a study of blood T cell repertoires in COVID-19. Data came from immunoSEQ multiplex PCR; TCRdb stores just in-frame clones and leaves some out. The sample consists of about 78,000 clones, roughly 73% of them appearing once. Sequencing input: peripheral blood. Receptor source: a human donor in a cohort sampled during active COVID-19.

The chain couples TRBV5-1 to TRBJ1-1, with a weak D call TRBD1 (6 bases). This CDR3 has 17 residues. Germline V gives CDR1 SGHRS, CDR2 YFSETQ. V gave up 0 bases and J gave up 0 bases, with 15 bases separating them. The CDR3 DNA is TGCGCCAGCAGCTTGGCGCCACAGGGTAACATGAACACTGAAGCTTTCTTT. Protein sequence: CASSLAPQGNMNTEAFF.

The chain carries TRBV10-3 and TRBJ2-7, with D possibly TRBD2 on 7 matching bases. Per the germline V gene, CDR1 is ENHRY and CDR2 is SYGVKD. The CDR3 totals 15 residues. The germline V and J ends were trimmed by 1 base and 4 bases, with 14 bases remaining between them. DNA for the CDR3: TGTGCCATCAGTGAGTTTGGGGGGGCCGAGTACGAGCAGTACTTC. Its protein product is CAISEFGGAEYEQYF.

This chain links TRBV5-1 with TRBJ2-7; no firm D call. The CDR3 covers 14 residues. V lost 4 bases, J lost 3 bases, and 14 bases lay in between. In germline, CDR1 is SGHRS, CDR2 YFSETQ. In DNA form, the CDR3 reads TGCGCCAGCAGCGCCGTGGAGTCCTTCTACGAGCAGTACTTC. Translation gives CASSAVESFYEQYF.

The chain combines TRBV7-7 with TRBJ2-6, with 7 nucleotides matching TRBD1. Germline V gives CDR1 SSHAT, CDR2 FNYEAQ (reference sequence). This CDR3 comprises 15 residues. V lost 5 bases, J lost 4 bases, and 5 bases stayed unmatched. CDR3 residues: CASSRQGTGANVLTF. The CDR3 DNA sequence: TGTGCCAGCAGCAGACAGGGAACCGGGGCCAACGTCCTGACTTTC. The whole variable domain, remainder taken from reference TRBV7-7 and TRBJ2-6, is GAGVSQSPRYKVTKRGQDVTLRCDPISSHATLYWYQQALGQGPEFLTYFNYEAQPDKSGLPSDRFSAERPEGSISTLTIQRTEQRDSAMYRCASSRQGTGANVLTFGAGSRLTVL.

This clone was detected only a few times. The chain carries TRBV11-2 and TRBJ2-7; the D gene is possibly TRBD2 (6 bases). The ends were cut back, 5 bases at V and 6 bases at J, with 11 bases in the middle. The germline CDR1 and CDR2 sequences are SGHAT and FQNNGV. The CDR3 is 12 residues long. The CDR3 sequence: CASSPSGVEQYF. The CDR3, as DNA: TGTGCCAGCAGCCCGTCGGGAGTCGAGCAGTACTTC.

The CDR3 here is CASSLAMGSNYGYTF. CDR3 nucleotide sequence: TGTGCCAGCAGCTTAGCGATGGGGAGCAACTATGGCTACACCTTC. The chain uses TRBV7-9 and TRBJ1-2; D call uncertain. In germline, CDR1 is SEHNR, CDR2 FQNEAQ (reference sequence). The CDR3 has 15 amino acids. V lost 0 bases and J 2 bases, leaving 10 bases between the germline ends. Using reference TRBV7-9 and TRBJ1-2 for the parts outside the CDR3, the full variable domain is DTGVSQNPRHKITKRGQNVTFRCDPISEHNRLYWYRQTLGQGPEFLTYFQNEAQLEKSRLLSDRFSAERPKGSFSTLEIQRTEQGDSAMYLCASSLAMGSNYGYTFGSGTRLTVV.

The V and J genes are TRBV25-1 and TRBJ2-3, with D possibly TRBD2 on 7 matching bases. CDR3 length: 15 residues. CDR1 is MGHDK, CDR2 SYGVNS, per germline. Trimming took off 4 bases at V and 2 bases at J, with 13 bases between the two ends. CDR3 sequence (DNA): TGTGCCAGCAGTGTGGTCCGGGGGGCCACAGATACGCAGTATTTT. Protein sequence: CASSVVRGATDTQYF.

This clone showed up just once. The genes are TRBV2 and TRBJ2-1, with 13 bases matching TRBD2. Trimming removed 6 bases from V and 5 bases from J; junction bases left unmatched: 1. The CDR3 is 14 amino acids. Germline V gene sequence: CDR1 SNHLY, CDR2 FYNNEI. The CDR3 DNA sequence: TGTGCCAGCAGACTAGCGGGGGGGCACAATGAGCAGTTCTTC. Its protein product is CASRLAGGHNEQFF.

This clone was observed a single time. The chain recombines TRBV14 with TRBJ2-2, with TRBD1 matching 7 bases. After removal of 4 bases from V and 1 base from J, the junction contained 6 bases not matched to a gene. The CDR3 contains 16 residues. Germline-derived CDR1 and CDR2 are SGHDN and FVKESK. Written as DNA, the CDR3 is TGTGCCAGCAGCCTCCGACAGGGTCGGAACACCGGGGAGCTGTTTTTT. Translation gives CASSLRQGRNTGELFF.

This chain joins TRBV2 and TRBJ1-2; TRBD1 agrees at 9 bases. V dropped 5 bases and J dropped 4; count of bases not matched to a gene: 8. The CDR3 length is 15 residues. CDR1 and CDR2 (germline): SNHLY, FYNNEI. CDR3 amino acids: CASSSGQGRTYGYTF. CDR3 in DNA: TGTGCCAGCAGTTCAGGACAGGGGCGTACCTATGGCTACACCTTC.

The rearrangement uses TRBV6-4 and TRBJ1-1; D ambiguous. The CDR3 consists of 16 residues. CDR1 and CDR2 from the germline V gene are MRHNA and SNTAGT. Trimming cost V 2 bases and J 4 bases, with 17 bases left between them. The CDR3 DNA sequence: TGTGCCAGCAGTGACACTTGGACTGACGGCGCCACTGAAGCTTTCTTT. Protein sequence: CASSDTWTDGATEAFF.

This rearrangement joins TRBV7-2 to TRBJ1-2; a weak D match, TRBD1 (6 bases). Germline V gene lookup returns CDR1 SGHTA and CDR2 FQGNSA. V lost 6 bases, J lost 3 bases, and 14 bases lay in between. The CDR3 has 14 amino acids. In DNA, the CDR3 is TGTGCCAGCAGTCACAACAAGGGGGACTATGGCTACACCTTC. Encoded protein: CASSHNKGDYGYTF.

J is TRBJ1-2 and V is TRBV27; D perhaps matches TRBD1 (6 bases). Germline CDR1 reads MNHEY; CDR2 reads SMNVEV (reference sequence). There are 16 residues in the CDR3. V lost 8 bases and J lost 4, with 23 bases in between. CDR3 loop: CASSRLGQGQGYGYTF. The CDR3 DNA follows: TGTGCCAGCTCGCGACTGGGGCAGGGGCAGGGCTATGGCTACACCTTC.

The chain joins TRBV7-8 to TRBJ2-7; a weak D match, TRBD1 (6 bases). CDR1 is SGHVS and CDR2 is FQNEAQ in the germline V gene. The V and J ends lost 1 base and 0 bases respectively, with 13 bases between them. The CDR3 contains 16 residues. CDR3 sequence (DNA): TGTGCCAGCAGCTTAGGTGGTGGCAGGGGCTCCTACGAGCAGTACTTC. Translated, it gives CASSLGGGRGSYEQYF.

The rearrangement uses TRBV7-8 and TRBJ1-1; 8 bases match TRBD1. V lost 2 bases to trimming and J lost 5 bases; unmatched junction nucleotides: 7. CDR3 length: 15 amino acids. Germline V gene sequence: CDR1 SGHVS, CDR2 FQNEAQ. The CDR3, as DNA: TGTGCCAGCAGCTTATCACAGGGGGTTTGGACTGAAGCTTTCTTT. Protein sequence: CASSLSQGVWTEAFF.

V is TRBV28 and J is TRBJ2-5, with TRBD1 as a possible D gene (5 bases). Trimming removed 6 bases at V and 3 bases at J, with 17 bases between. The CDR3 extends over 15 amino acids. Germline CDR1 MDHEN, CDR2 SYDVKM. Here the CDR3 reads CASSPIVAGKETQYF. CDR3 coding DNA: TGTGCCAGCAGCCCCATCGTGGCAGGGAAAGAGACCCAGTACTTC.

The V and J genes are TRBV7-6 and TRBJ2-3; D possibly corresponds to TRBD2 (6 bases). CDR3 length equals 17 residues. The V end lost 0 bases, the J end lost 0 bases, and 13 bases lay between the germline ends. Germline V CDR1 and CDR2: SGHVS, FNYEAQ. The CDR3 spells CASSLAATRGSTDTQYF. CDR3 DNA sequence: TGTGCCAGCAGCTTAGCGGCGACCCGGGGGAGCACAGATACGCAGTATTTT.

This sequence joins TRBV7-2 and TRBJ2-3; 9 positions match TRBD2. This CDR3 spans 16 amino acids. V shed 2 bases, J shed 4 bases, and the junction held 7 bases outside the gene matches. Germline V CDR1 and CDR2: SGHTA, FQGNSA. CDR3 residues: CASSLLGGGAPDTQYF. In DNA form, the CDR3 reads TGTGCCAGCAGCTTACTAGGCGGGGGGGCCCCAGATACGCAGTATTTT.

The gene calls are TRBV14 and TRBJ2-7; TRBD1 might be the D (5 bases). V lost 5 bases and J lost 2, with 10 bases in between. CDR3 size: 13 residues. In germline, CDR1 is SGHDN, CDR2 FVKESK. This CDR3 reads CASSFDRAYEQYF. The CDR3 DNA is TGTGCCAGCAGCTTTGACAGAGCCTACGAGCAGTACTTC.

The gene calls are TRBV6-7 and TRBJ1-2; D possibly corresponds to TRBD1 (6 bases). TRBV6-7 has ORF status, its function being uncertain. Between the trimmed V and J ends, which lost 9 bases and 2 bases, there was a span of 16 bases. The CDR3 is 14 residues long. CDR3: CARLGGEANYGYTF. As DNA, the CDR3 is TGTGCCAGGCTAGGGGGGGAGGCGAACTATGGCTACACCTTC.